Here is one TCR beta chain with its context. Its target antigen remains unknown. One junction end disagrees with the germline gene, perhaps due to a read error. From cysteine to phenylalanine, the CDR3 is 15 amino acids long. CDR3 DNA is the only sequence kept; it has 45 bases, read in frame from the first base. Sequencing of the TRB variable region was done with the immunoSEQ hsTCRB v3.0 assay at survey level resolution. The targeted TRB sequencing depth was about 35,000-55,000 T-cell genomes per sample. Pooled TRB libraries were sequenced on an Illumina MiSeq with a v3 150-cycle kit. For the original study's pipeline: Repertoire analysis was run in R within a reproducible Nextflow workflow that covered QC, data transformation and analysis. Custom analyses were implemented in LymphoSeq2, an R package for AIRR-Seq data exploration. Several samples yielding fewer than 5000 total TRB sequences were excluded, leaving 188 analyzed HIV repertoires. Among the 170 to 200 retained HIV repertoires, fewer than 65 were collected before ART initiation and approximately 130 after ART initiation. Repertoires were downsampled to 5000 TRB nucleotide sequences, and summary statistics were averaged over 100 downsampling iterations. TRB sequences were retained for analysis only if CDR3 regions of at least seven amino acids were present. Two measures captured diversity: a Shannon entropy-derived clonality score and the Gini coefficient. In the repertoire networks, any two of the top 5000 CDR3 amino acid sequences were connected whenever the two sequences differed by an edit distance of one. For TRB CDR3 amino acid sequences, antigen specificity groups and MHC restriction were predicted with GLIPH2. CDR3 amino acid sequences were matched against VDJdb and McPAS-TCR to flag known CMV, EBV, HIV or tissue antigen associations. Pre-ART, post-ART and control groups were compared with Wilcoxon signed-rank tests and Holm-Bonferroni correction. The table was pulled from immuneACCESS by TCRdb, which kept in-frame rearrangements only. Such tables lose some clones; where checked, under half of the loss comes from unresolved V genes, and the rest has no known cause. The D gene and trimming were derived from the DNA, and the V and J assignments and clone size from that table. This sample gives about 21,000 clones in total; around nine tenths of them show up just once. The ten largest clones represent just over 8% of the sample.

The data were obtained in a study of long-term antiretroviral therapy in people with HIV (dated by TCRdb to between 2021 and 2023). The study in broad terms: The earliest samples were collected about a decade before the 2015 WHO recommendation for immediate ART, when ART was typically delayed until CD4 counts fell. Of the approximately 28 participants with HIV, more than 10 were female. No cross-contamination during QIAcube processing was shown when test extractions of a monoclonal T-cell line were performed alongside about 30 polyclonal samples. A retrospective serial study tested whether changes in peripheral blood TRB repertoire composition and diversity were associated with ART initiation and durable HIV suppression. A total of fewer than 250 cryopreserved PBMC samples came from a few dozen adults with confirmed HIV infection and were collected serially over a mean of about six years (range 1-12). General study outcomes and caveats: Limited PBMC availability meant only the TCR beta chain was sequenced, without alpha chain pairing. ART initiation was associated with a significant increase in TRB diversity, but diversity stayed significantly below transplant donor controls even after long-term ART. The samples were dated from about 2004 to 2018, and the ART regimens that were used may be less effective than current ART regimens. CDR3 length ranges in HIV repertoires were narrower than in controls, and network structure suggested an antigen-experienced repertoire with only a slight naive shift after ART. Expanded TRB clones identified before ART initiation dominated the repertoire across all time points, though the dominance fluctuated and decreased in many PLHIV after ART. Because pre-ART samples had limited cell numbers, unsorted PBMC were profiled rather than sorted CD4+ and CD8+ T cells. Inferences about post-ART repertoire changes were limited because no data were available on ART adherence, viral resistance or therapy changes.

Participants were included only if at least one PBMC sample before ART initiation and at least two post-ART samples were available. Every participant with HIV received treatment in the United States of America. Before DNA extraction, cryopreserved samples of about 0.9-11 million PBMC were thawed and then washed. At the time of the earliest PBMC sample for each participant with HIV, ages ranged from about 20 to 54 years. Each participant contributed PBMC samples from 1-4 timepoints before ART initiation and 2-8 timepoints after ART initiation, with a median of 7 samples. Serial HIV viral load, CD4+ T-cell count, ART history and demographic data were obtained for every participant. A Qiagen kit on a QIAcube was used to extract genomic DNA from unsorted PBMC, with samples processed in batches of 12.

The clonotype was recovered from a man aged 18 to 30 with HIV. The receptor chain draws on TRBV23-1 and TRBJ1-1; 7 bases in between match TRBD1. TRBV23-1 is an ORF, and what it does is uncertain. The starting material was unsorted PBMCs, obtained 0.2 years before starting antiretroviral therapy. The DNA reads TGCGCCCGCAGTATCCAGGGACAGAAAAACACTGAAGCTTTCTTT. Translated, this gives CARSIQGQKNTEAFF.